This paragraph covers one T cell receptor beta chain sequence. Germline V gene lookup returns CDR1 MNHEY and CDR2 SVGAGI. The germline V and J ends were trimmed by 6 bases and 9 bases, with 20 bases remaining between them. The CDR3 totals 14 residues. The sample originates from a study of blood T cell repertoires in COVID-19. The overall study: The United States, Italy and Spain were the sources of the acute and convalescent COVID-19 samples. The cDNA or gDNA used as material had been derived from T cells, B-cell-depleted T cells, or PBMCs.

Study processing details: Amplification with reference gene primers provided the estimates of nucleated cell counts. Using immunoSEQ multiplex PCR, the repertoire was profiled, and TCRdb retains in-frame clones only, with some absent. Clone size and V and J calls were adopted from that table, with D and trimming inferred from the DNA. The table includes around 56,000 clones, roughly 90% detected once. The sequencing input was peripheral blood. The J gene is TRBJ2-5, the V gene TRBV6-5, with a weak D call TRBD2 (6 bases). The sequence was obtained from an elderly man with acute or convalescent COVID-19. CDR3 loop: CASRRGTEGFSQYF. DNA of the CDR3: TGTGCCAGCAGACGGGGGACGGAAGGCTTCTCCCAGTACTTC.